These T cell receptor beta chains were read from a single sample in a study of blood T cell repertoires in COVID-19. Assay used: immunoSEQ multiplex PCR; TCRdb lists only in-frame clones, some missing. The sample includes under 150,000 clones, less than 90% of them seen just once. The sequenced sample was peripheral blood. The receptors were gathered from a man aged 70-80 years with acute or convalescent COVID-19. Both conserved end residues are part of each CDR3. A D gene is named only where the DNA matches it firmly.

V	D	J	CDR3
TRBV6-5	-	TRBJ1-1	CASNRVQGYTEAFF
TRBV5-6	-	TRBJ2-5	CASSPDGVPGETQYF
TRBV7-2	TRBD1	TRBJ2-7	CASSLEGQGTREQYF
TRBV6-1	-	TRBJ2-1	CASSARDSPRSYNEQFF
TRBV2	-	TRBJ1-2	CASSGHEANYGYTF
TRBV18	-	TRBJ1-5	CASSPQQGEDQPQHF
TRBV27	TRBD1	TRBJ1-1	CASSSQTGGRTEAFF
TRBV11-2	-	TRBJ2-5	CASSPNPDWEETQYF
TRBV10-3	TRBD1	TRBJ1-1	CAISKNHRGNTEAFF
TRBV6-1	-	TRBJ1-2	CASSDRQTGIYGYTF
TRBV7-2	-	TRBJ2-7	CASSFLGFSAATYEQYF
TRBV19	TRBD1	TRBJ1-1	CASSIGQGITEAFF
TRBV6-5	TRBD1	TRBJ1-5	CASSYGQGSHQPQHF
TRBV5-1	TRBD1	TRBJ2-3	CASSPRTGLDTQYF
TRBV5-1	TRBD1	TRBJ1-1	CATKITGGGQTEAFF
TRBV11-3	-	TRBJ2-5	CASSPRGSGETQYF
TRBV5-1	-	TRBJ1-3	CASRTNTGGNTIYF
TRBV4-1	-	TRBJ1-5	CASSRGADLSNQPQHF
TRBV5-1	-	TRBJ2-5	CACRTRGETQYF
TRBV7-9	-	TRBJ1-2	CASSPTGTTNYGYTF
TRBV6-5	-	TRBJ1-3	CASSSDTRSGNTIYF
TRBV5-1	-	TRBJ2-1	CASSLGGPKGSYNEQFF
TRBV4-2	-	TRBJ2-1	CASSQGRGGGNEQFF
TRBV5-1	-	TRBJ2-7	CASSYTQYSYEQYF
TRBV6-5	-	TRBJ1-1	CASRRQKNTEAFF
TRBV5-1	-	TRBJ1-2	CASSLPLGGADGYTF
TRBV19	-	TRBJ2-1	CASSIGAGKLYNEQFF
TRBV7-9	TRBD2	TRBJ2-2	CASSRLAGDTGELFF
TRBV19	TRBD1	TRBJ1-2	CASSPDRAYYGYTF
TRBV2	TRBD1	TRBJ2-7	CASSWDRYEQYF
TRBV3-1/TRBV3-2	TRBD1	TRBJ1-2	CASSPSTGGGYGYTF
TRBV4-2	-	TRBJ2-3	CASSQVPRDTQYF
TRBV27	-	TRBJ1-1	CASSLMGANTEAFF
TRBV11-2	TRBD2	TRBJ2-1	CASSFGLAVYNEQFF
TRBV7-9	TRBD2	TRBJ2-3	CASSSSGRSTDTQYF
TRBV24-1	-	TRBJ1-2	CATSDFDRIYGYTF
TRBV5-5	-	TRBJ1-2	CASSFGHHPNYGYTF
TRBV18	-	TRBJ1-1	CASSPHPPGMNTEAFF
TRBV7-3	TRBD1	TRBJ1-5	CASSSTGGQPQHF
TRBV18	TRBD1	TRBJ1-5	CASSSGGGQPQHF
TRBV2	-	TRBJ1-5	CASRLQGDQPQHF
TRBV5-1	-	TRBJ2-1	CASSFAHSLQGYNEQFF